The rows below give T cell receptor beta chains drawn from one sample of a study of Ad26.COV2.S vaccination and SARS-CoV-2 variants. TCRdb keeps only in-frame clones here, not all; method: immunoSEQ multiplex PCR. The sample lists around 450,000 clones, nearly 90% occurring once. The starting material was peripheral blood, obtained in a trial of Ad26.COV2.S vaccine versus placebo. The receptors come from a person aged 18 to 59 who received the Ad26.COV2.S COVID-19 vaccine or a placebo. Both conserved end residues are part of each CDR3. D genes are given only for firm matches. Clone sizes are given selectively: once, few, many, or a class where the clone is expanded.

TRBJ2-1,TRBV7-9,NA,NA,TGTGCCAGCAGCCCGAGGGCTTACAATGAGCAGTTCTTC,CASSPRAYNEQFF
TRBJ1-2,TRBV5-1,NA,NA,TGCGCCAGCAGCCCGACAGCGAACTATGGCTACACCTTC,CASSPTANYGYTF
TRBJ1-2,TRBV6-5,TRBD1,NA,TGTGCCAGCAGTTACGGACAGGGGGCTCCGGGCTACACCTTC,CASSYGQGAPGYTF
TRBJ1-1,TRBV19,NA,NA,TGTGCCAGTAGTATCCGAATGAACACTGAAGCTTTCTTT,CASSIRMNTEAFF
TRBJ1-5,TRBV6-5,NA,NA,TGTGCCACCCCGGGGACGGCCGGAAATCAGCCCCAGCATTTT,CATPGTAGNQPQHF
TRBJ2-2,TRBV7-9,NA,NA,TGTGCCAGCAGCCCCCTACATCCTACAGGGACCGGGGAGCTGTTTTTT,CASSPLHPTGTGELFF
TRBJ1-4,TRBV5-4,TRBD1,few,TGTGCCAGCAGCCGGACAGGGCGCAAATCAAATCGGACTAATGAAAAACTGTTTTTT,CASSRTGRKSNRTNEKLFF
TRBJ1-5,TRBV4-3,NA,NA,TGCGCCAGCAGCCAAGATTGGGCAGCGAATCAGCCCCAGCATTTT,CASSQDWAANQPQHF
TRBJ2-7,TRBV7-2,NA,NA,TGTGCCAGCAGCGTAGGGACTTTCGCCTACGAGCAGTACTTC,CASSVGTFAYEQYF
TRBJ2-1,TRBV19,TRBD2,NA,TGTGCCAGTAGTATCGTAGCGGGAGCCTACAATGAGCAGTTCTTC,CASSIVAGAYNEQFF
TRBJ1-2,TRBV27,NA,NA,TGTGCCACCGCCGGGTACAGCGAATTTAACTATGGCTACACCTTC,CATAGYSEFNYGYTF
TRBJ2-3,TRBV27,TRBD1,NA,TGTGCCAGCCGACAGGGGGTAGCAGATACGCAGTATTTT,CASRQGVADTQYF
TRBJ2-2,TRBV10-2,TRBD1,NA,TGCGCCAGCAGTGGGCCGGGACAGGGGGCCACCGGGGAGCTGTTTTTT,CASSGPGQGATGELFF
TRBJ2-2,TRBV7-2,TRBD1,NA,TGTGCCAGCAGCTTGACAGGGGGAGGAGCCGGGGAGCTGTTTTTT,CASSLTGGGAGELFF
TRBJ1-5,TRBV10-3,TRBD1,NA,TGTGCCATCAGAGGGACAGGCGATAGCAATCAGCCCCAGCATTTT,CAIRGTGDSNQPQHF
TRBJ2-1,TRBV27,NA,few,TGTGCCAGCAAAGGTGGAAATGAGCAGTTCTTC,CASKGGNEQFF
TRBJ1-1,TRBV12-3/TRBV12-4,NA,once,TGTGCCAGCAGTGCAAGAAGGAACACTGAAGCTTTCTTT,CASSARRNTEAFF
TRBJ1-5,TRBV6-5,NA,NA,TGTGCCAGCAGCCTGACAGTTAGCAATCAGCCCCAGCATTTT,CASSLTVSNQPQHF
TRBJ2-7,TRBV18,NA,NA,TGTGCCAGCTCATCCACCGTTGGCGACTACGAGCAGTACTTC,CASSSTVGDYEQYF
TRBJ2-5,TRBV7-9,TRBD2,few,TGTGCCAGCAGCGCCGGACTAGCGGGAGTCATATTGGGTCAAGAGACCCAGTACTTC,CASSAGLAGVILGQETQYF
TRBJ1-2,TRBV18,NA,NA,TGTGCCAGCTCACCGCAGGAGGCAGAACTAAATGGCTACACCTTC,CASSPQEAELNGYTF
TRBJ1-2,TRBV6-5,NA,NA,TGTGCCAGCAGGCGCACAGGGAGGTATGGCTACACCTTC,CASRRTGRYGYTF
TRBJ2-2,TRBV7-3,NA,NA,TGTGCCAGCAGCTTAAGTGGGGGGCCCACCGGGGAGCTGTTTTTT,CASSLSGGPTGELFF
TRBJ1-6,TRBV5-1,NA,NA,TGCGCCAGCAGCTTGGGACTGACTAGTTCACCCCTCCACTTT,CASSLGLTSSPLHF
TRBJ2-1,TRBV7-9,NA,NA,TGTGCCAGCAGCGCAGGGACCAAAGCGAATGAGCAGTTCTTC,CASSAGTKANEQFF
TRBJ2-3,TRBV5-4,TRBD1,NA,TGTGCCAGCGGACAGGGGACAGATACGCAGTATTTT,CASGQGTDTQYF
TRBJ2-1,TRBV5-1,TRBD1,once,TGCGCCAGCAGCTTGGGTGTCAGGGGGCCCTACAATGAGCAGTTCTTC,CASSLGVRGPYNEQFF
TRBJ2-3,TRBV18,TRBD1,once,TGTGCCAGCTCACCGCAATCAGGGGGAAGCGGCACAGATACGCAGTATTTT,CASSPQSGGSGTDTQYF
TRBJ2-2,TRBV19,NA,NA,TGTGCCACTATGAGGGGGGGAAACACCGGGGAGCTGTTTTTT,CATMRGGNTGELFF
TRBJ1-2,TRBV7-9,NA,NA,TGTGCCAGCAGCTCATCGACACACCCCTATGGCTACACCTTC,CASSSSTHPYGYTF
TRBJ2-1,TRBV29-1,TRBD1,NA,TGCAGCGTTGCCACCGGACAGGTTTCCTACAATGAGCAGTTCTTC,CSVATGQVSYNEQFF
TRBJ2-2,TRBV4-2,NA,NA,TGTGCCAGCAGCCCCCTCGGCGAGTCCGGGGAACGGCTGTTTTTT,CASSPLGESGERLFF
TRBJ1-5,TRBV10-3,NA,NA,TGTGCCATCAGTGAGTATAATCAGCCCCAGCATTTT,CAISEYNQPQHF
TRBJ2-3,TRBV3-1/TRBV3-2,NA,NA,TGTGCCAGCAGCCAACCCCTGTCATGGGCTCGCGGCACAGATACGCAGTATTTT,CASSQPLSWARGTDTQYF
TRBJ1-4,TRBV4-1,TRBD1,few,TGCGCCAGCGCCGGGACAGGGCGTGAAAAACTGTTTTTT,CASAGTGREKLFF
TRBJ1-4,TRBV4-1,TRBD1,NA,TGCGCCAGCAGCCCTTTGACAGGGGTTGAAAAACTGTTTTTT,CASSPLTGVEKLFF
TRBJ2-2,TRBV19,NA,NA,TGTGCCAGTAGTGCTCTAGCATCCGGGGAGCTGTTTTTT,CASSALASGELFF
TRBJ2-7,TRBV9,NA,NA,TGTGCCAGCAGCGTAGCCCCGGGACAAGACTACGAGCAGTACTTC,CASSVAPGQDYEQYF
TRBJ2-3,TRBV19,NA,NA,TGTGCCAGTAGTATGGTCCGGTCTAGCACAGATACGCAGTATTTT,CASSMVRSSTDTQYF
TRBJ2-1,TRBV28,TRBD2,NA,TGTGCCAGCAGGCGGACTGGGACTAGCGGGAGCAATGAGCAGTTCTTC,CASRRTGTSGSNEQFF
TRBJ2-2,TRBV24-1,NA,NA,TGTGCCACCAGTGACCGGGGCGCGGACACCGGGGAGCTGTTTTTT,CATSDRGADTGELFF
TRBJ2-1,TRBV18,TRBD2,NA,TGTGCCAGCTCACCAGGACTAGCGGGGGACAATGAGCAGTTCTTC,CASSPGLAGDNEQFF
TRBJ2-5,TRBV30,NA,NA,TGTGCCTGGAGTGTGGGGGTTCGGGAGACCCAGTACTTC,CAWSVGVRETQYF
TRBJ1-6,TRBV2,NA,once,TGTGCCAGCAGTGAGGGAAGGGTCTCCTATAATTCACCCCTCCACTTT,CASSEGRVSYNSPLHF
TRBJ2-1,TRBV19,TRBD2,NA,TGTGCCAGTAACCCGAGCGGGAGGTACAATGAGCAGTTCTTC,CASNPSGRYNEQFF
TRBJ1-1,TRBV15,NA,NA,TGTGCCACCAGCAGAGAGGGCCAGGGTGCTCTAGCTTTCTTT,CATSREGQGALAFF
TRBJ2-1,TRBV28,NA,NA,TGTGCCAGCAGAACCGGGACTGGCTACAATGAGCAGTTCTTC,CASRTGTGYNEQFF
TRBJ2-7,TRBV6-5,TRBD1,NA,TGTGCCAGCAGCCCAGGGACAGGGGGTTACCACGAGCAGTACTTC,CASSPGTGGYHEQYF
TRBJ1-6,TRBV11-2,NA,NA,TGTGCCAGCAGCTTAAATTGGCCGTCACCCCTCCACTTT,CASSLNWPSPLHF
TRBJ1-1,TRBV6-2/TRBV6-3,NA,few,TGTGCCAGCAGCCCGCTGGGGGGCTCTGGGACTGAAGCTTTCTTT,CASSPLGGSGTEAFF
TRBJ1-1,TRBV7-9,NA,NA,TGTGCCAGCAGCCCGACAGGGAACACTGAAGCTTTCTTT,CASSPTGNTEAFF
TRBJ2-1,TRBV3-1/TRBV3-2,TRBD1,NA,TGTGCCAGCAGTCTGGGGGGACAGGGTTCCTACAATGAGCAGTTCTTC,CASSLGGQGSYNEQFF